This T cell receptor beta chain came from a study of regulatory T cells in long-lasting Graves disease. This clonotype was observed many times. Time point described: newly diagnosed GD, antithyroid drugs for less than 3 months. Generation of the TCR library employed RNA extracted from PBMCs. The CDR3 is 13 amino acids. Trimming shortened V by 3 bases and J by 8 bases, and 11 bases separated the two germline ends. Arm-PCR of CDR3 regions and iRepertoire HTBI primers were the basis on which TCR beta libraries were built. TCRdb recomputed calls from the multiplex PCR reads with MiXCR, one row per CDR3 protein. The profile covers about 430,000 distinct CDR3 sequences, with about 15% appearing a single time and about 8% taken by the ten largest. A further study also used this sample, focusing on T cells in Graves' hyperthyroidism and ophthalmopathy. That investigation notes: Before onset, ophthalmopathy was predicted by the model a median about 6.2 months earlier.

Sequenced here: peripheral blood mononuclear cells (PBMCs), sampled at new diagnosis, from a patient treated with antithyroid drugs. This TCR came from a woman aged 40 to 50 with Graves disease. The chain combines TRBV12-3 or TRBV12-4 with TRBJ1-3; the D is unclear. CDR3 loop: CASSFRRVYTIYF. CDR3 nucleotides: TGTGCCAGCAGTTTCAGGCGGGTGTACACCATATATTTT.